This T cell receptor (beta chain) comes out of a study of blood T cell repertoires in COVID-19. V was pared by 3 bases and J by 3 bases, with 14 bases between. The germline gives CDR1 GTSNPN, CDR2 SVGIG (reference sequence). The CDR3 is 15 residues long. The protocol was immunoSEQ multiplex PCR, while the TCRdb copy is restricted to in-frame clones and leaves out a portion. The profile covers 250,000 or so clones, with about nine tenths appearing a single time and 1% to 1.5% taken by the ten largest. Input material: PBMCs or T cells enriched from blood (not recorded which). The clonotype comes from a human donor in a cohort exposed to, infected with or recovered from COVID-19 (not recorded which). The donor label of this sample is uncertain. This rearrangement joins TRBV30 to TRBJ2-2; D call uncertain. CDR3 bases: TGTGCCTGGAGGCAAGACCGACGGGACACCGGGGAGCTGTTTTTT. Its translation is CAWRQDRRDTGELFF.